This TCR beta chain was observed in a study of identical twins. Study outcomes and limitations: Compared with models, monozygotic twins showed more out-of-frame TCR alpha sharing. Out-of-frame beta sequences exhibited a weaker degree of excess twin sharing. The more abundant beta clonotypes in cord blood had fewer insertions, and memory repertoires did not show this.

TCRdb re-called the 5' RACE reads with MiXCR, one entry per CDR3 protein. The sample consists of around 100,000 distinct CDR3 sequences, roughly 6% of them appearing once. Germline trimming cut 2 bases from V and 4 bases from J; bases unmatched to any gene: 3. The CDR3 consists of 14 residues. From germline, CDR1 is SGHDN and CDR2 FVKESK. This clonotype was counted at least ten times. The antigen is unknown. The genes are TRBV14 and TRBJ2-3, with TRBD2 matching over 7 bases. Sequenced sample: memory T cells sorted from blood. The source of this sequence is a woman aged 50 to 60 in good health. CDR3 sequence (DNA): TGTGCCAGCAGCCAAAGACTAGCCGCAGATACGCAGTATTTT. Protein product: CASSQRLAADTQYF. Looking up the rest from reference TRBV14 and TRBJ2-3 gives the full variable domain: EAGVTQFPSHSVIEKGQTVTLRCDPISGHDNLYWYRRVMGKEIKFLLHFVKESKQDESGMPNNRFLAERTGGTYSTLKVQPAELEDSGVYFCASSQRLAADTQYFGPGTRLTVL.